These 23 T cell receptor beta chains were sequenced from one sample in a study of cytomegalovirus exposure and HLA in healthy donors. Sequenced by immunoSEQ multiplex PCR; TCRdb stores in-frame clones only, minus some. The data hold roughly 98,000 clones, with around 88% observed a single time. The sample consisted of PBMCs. The receptors were sampled from a woman in her 30s in good health and CMV-seronegative.

Only a few counts were recorded for this clone. V is TRBV9 and J is TRBJ2-3; D call uncertain. Germline V gene sequence: CDR1 SGDLS, CDR2 YYNGEE. This CDR3 has 14 amino acids. Between the trimmed V and J ends, which lost 5 bases and 3 bases, there was a span of 13 bases. CDR3 protein: CASSTLRQTDTQYF. The CDR3 DNA reads TGTGCCAGCAGTACATTACGCCAGACAGATACGCAGTATTTT. Full variable domain (rest looked up from reference TRBV9 and TRBJ2-3): DSGVTQTPKHLITATGQRVTLRCSPRSGDLSVYWYQQSLDQGLQFLIQYYNGEERAKGNILERFSAQQFPDLHSELNLSSLELGDSALYFCASSTLRQTDTQYFGPGTRLTVL.

This clone was observed a handful of times. The chain uses TRBV18 and TRBJ1-1; perhaps TRBD1 as D (5 bases). Germline CDR1 KGHSH, CDR2 LQKENI. Trimming took 3 bases from V and 3 from J, leaving 11 bases between them. This CDR3 is 14 amino acids long. CDR3: CASSPAGLDTEAFF. In DNA, the CDR3 is TGTGCCAGCTCACCGGCAGGGCTAGACACTGAAGCTTTCTTT.

The chain couples TRBV27 to TRBJ1-4, with TRBD1 as a possible D gene (5 bases). V shed 2 bases and J shed 6 bases, with 22 bases lying between them. Germline V gene lookup returns CDR1 MNHEY and CDR2 SMNVEV (reference sequence). This CDR3 is 18 amino acids long. The CDR3 loop reads CASSLRGYGLGKDEKLFF. CDR3 nucleotide sequence: TGTGCCAGCAGTTTAAGGGGTTATGGTTTAGGGAAGGATGAAAAACTGTTTTTT.

This chain uses TRBV5-1 with TRBJ2-1; D may be TRBD1 (5 bases). The ends were cut back, 8 bases at V and 5 bases at J, with 14 bases in the middle. Germline lookup yields CDR1 SGHRS and CDR2 YFSETQ. The CDR3 runs to 13 residues. CDR3 coding DNA: TGCGCCAGTGGGATCGACAGCAACAATGAGCAGTTCTTC. Amino acid sequence: CASGIDSNNEQFF.

CDR3 amino acids: CASSLGTGEKLFF. In DNA form, the CDR3 reads TGCGCCAGCAGCTTGGGGACAGGTGAAAAACTGTTTTTT. The V call is TRBV5-1, the J call TRBJ1-4; 7 bases fit TRBD1. The V segment lost 0 bases and the J segment 7 bases; nucleotides outside the gene matches: 0. In germline, CDR1 is SGHRS, CDR2 YFSETQ. This CDR3 is 13 amino acids long.

J is TRBJ1-2 and V is TRBV27, with D perhaps TRBD1 (6 bases). Trimming left V 5 bases short and J 5 bases short, with 21 bases between. Germline values: CDR1 MNHEY, CDR2 SMNVEV (reference sequence). CDR3 length equals 16 residues. The CDR3 DNA is TGTGCCAGCAGTCCTTCCCGGTGGGGGCCTGATTATGGCTACACCTTC. As protein: CASSPSRWGPDYGYTF.

This chain joins TRBV5-3 and TRBJ2-3; weak D call: TRBD2 (6 bases). TRBV5-3 qualifies as an ORF whose function is uncertain. Between the trimmed V and J ends, which lost 4 bases and 6 bases, there was a span of 21 bases. The CDR3 has 16 residues. The CDR3: CARSRRPGRGGDTQYF. The DNA for the CDR3 is TGTGCCAGAAGCCGCCGACCCGGGAGAGGAGGGGATACGCAGTATTTT.

The rearrangement joins TRBV6-1 to TRBJ2-3; TRBD2 matches 10 bases. The J segment lost 5 bases and the V segment lost 3 bases, leaving 8 bases of the junction unmatched. CDR1 and CDR2 from the germline V gene are MNHNS and SASEGT. The CDR3 covers 16 residues. This CDR3 reads CASSEEAGGPLDTQYF. DNA for the CDR3: TGTGCCAGCAGTGAGGAAGCGGGGGGGCCTTTAGATACGCAGTATTTT.

The chain has TRBV6-6 and TRBJ1-5; no reliable D call. In germline, CDR1 is MNHNY, CDR2 SVGAGI (reference sequence). The CDR3 covers 16 residues. V gave up 0 bases and J gave up 0 bases, with 9 bases separating them. CDR3 sequence reads: CASSYSPTFSNQPQHF. In nucleotides, the CDR3 is TGTGCCAGCAGTTACTCACCTACCTTTAGCAATCAGCCCCAGCATTTT.

The chain carries TRBV5-1 and TRBJ2-2, with 8 bases aligning to TRBD1. This CDR3 is built from 14 residues. Trimming removed 4 bases from V and 7 bases from J; junction bases left unmatched: 6. The germline V gene encodes CDR1 SGHRS and CDR2 YFSETQ. The CDR3 DNA sequence: TGCGCCAGCAGCAACAGGACAGGGATCGGGGAGCTGTTTTTT. It codes for CASSNRTGIGELFF.

V usage is TRBV5-1 and J usage is TRBJ2-7, with 7 bases aligning to TRBD2. The CDR3 runs to 14 residues. Germline V lookup: CDR1 SGHRS, CDR2 YFSETQ. With 0 bases clipped from V and 2 bases from J, the junction kept 2 bases outside the gene matches. CDR3: CASSLGAGTYEQYF. As DNA, the CDR3 is TGCGCCAGCAGCTTGGGAGCGGGAACCTACGAGCAGTACTTC. Supplemented by reference TRBV5-1 and TRBJ2-7, the full variable domain reads KAGVTQTPRYLIKTRGQQVTLSCSPISGHRSVSWYQQTPGQGLQFLFEYFSETQRNKGNFPGRFSGRQFSNSRSEMNVSTLELGDSALYLCASSLGAGTYEQYFGPGTRLTVT.

The chain is built from TRBV2 and TRBJ2-1; 13 nucleotides match TRBD2. V dropped 2 bases and J dropped 7; count of bases not matched to a gene: 11. Per germline, CDR1 SNHLY and CDR2 FYNNEI. The CDR3 is 18 residues long. The CDR3 DNA follows: TGTGCCAGCAGTGAATCTATAATCCCGACTAGCGGGGGGAATGAGCAGTTCTTC. Translated, it gives CASSESIIPTSGGNEQFF.

The genes are TRBV29-1 and TRBJ2-3; 12 nucleotides align to TRBD2. J lost 7 bases, V lost 6 bases, and 8 bases had no gene match. The CDR3 runs 14 residues. CDR1 SQVTM and CDR2 ANQGSEA come from the germline V gene. In DNA, the CDR3 is TGCAGCGTCGAGACTAGCGGGGGTGGGAATACGCAGTATTTT. Protein product: CSVETSGGGNTQYF.

The V and J genes are TRBV4-1 and TRBJ1-6; a weak D match, TRBD1 (6 bases). Trimming took off 1 base at V and 0 bases at J, with 16 bases between the two ends. CDR1 and CDR2 from the germline V gene are MGHRA and YSYEKL. The CDR3 spans 19 residues. CDR3 sequence: CASSQGPGQGSSYNSPLHF. DNA of the CDR3: TGCGCCAGCAGCCAAGGCCCTGGGCAGGGGAGCTCCTATAATTCACCCCTCCACTTT.

The chain employs TRBV2 and TRBJ1-6, with D unclear. The CDR3 length is 16 residues. Germline V lookup: CDR1 SNHLY, CDR2 FYNNEI. Trimming cost V 4 bases and J 7 bases, with 17 bases left between them. The CDR3 spells CASSVEGRAGNSPLHF. Written as DNA, the CDR3 is TGTGCCAGCAGTGTCGAAGGGCGGGCCGGAAATTCACCCCTCCACTTT. Full variable domain (remainder filled in from reference TRBV2 and TRBJ1-6): EPEVTQTPSHQVTQMGQEVILRCVPISNHLYFYWYRQILGQKVEFLVSFYNNEISEKSEIFDDQFSVERPDGSNFTLKIRSTKLEDSAMYFCASSVEGRAGNSPLHFGNGTRLTVT.

The sample holds one count of this clone. The V call is TRBV5-6, the J call TRBJ2-5; possibly TRBD1 for D (6 bases). The length of the CDR3 is 14 residues. The germline V gene encodes CDR1 SGHDT and CDR2 YYEEEE. V was shortened by 4 bases and J by 7 bases, with 17 bases between the two germline ends. The chain's CDR3 is CASSPGTTLGTQYF. The CDR3 DNA follows: TGTGCCAGCAGCCCCGGGACAACCCTCGGGACCCAGTACTTC.

The V gene is TRBV27, the J gene TRBJ2-7; 15 bases are a match to TRBD2. Unmatched junction bases numbered 11, after V lost 5 bases and J lost 0 bases. The CDR3 sequence is 19 residues long. Germline values: CDR1 MNHEY, CDR2 SMNVEV (reference sequence). DNA of the CDR3: TGTGCCAGCAGTCCCCGGACTAGCGGGAGGGCCTCTGTCTCCTACGAGCAGTACTTC. Translating gives CASSPRTSGRASVSYEQYF.

This chain joins TRBV20-1 and TRBJ1-1; no firm D call. This CDR3 has 11 amino acids. Trimming removed 0 bases from V and 4 bases from J, with 3 bases in between. Germline V gene data show CDR1 as DFQATT and CDR2 as SNEGSKA (reference sequence). CDR3 nucleotides: TGCAGTGCTAGAGACCTCACTGAAGCTTTCTTT. This translates into CSARDLTEAFF.

The J gene is TRBJ1-2, the V gene TRBV15, with D possibly being TRBD1 (5 bases). Between the trimmed V and J ends, which lost 9 bases and 8 bases, there was a span of 28 bases. The germline V gene encodes CDR1 LNHNV and CDR2 YYDKDF (reference sequence). The length of the CDR3 is 16 residues. The CDR3 is CATTQTSGNGMRGYTF. The CDR3 DNA sequence: TGTGCCACGACCCAAACGTCAGGGAATGGAATGAGGGGCTACACCTTC.

This sequence joins TRBV5-1 and TRBJ2-7; the D gene is possibly TRBD1 (6 bases). CDR3 length: 14 residues. Trimming stripped 2 bases from V and 5 bases from J, with 14 bases between. Germline V gene sequence: CDR1 SGHRS, CDR2 YFSETQ. CDR3 residues: CASSFWGPGDEQYF. Written as DNA, the CDR3 is TGCGCCAGCAGCTTTTGGGGGCCAGGCGACGAGCAGTACTTC. The whole variable domain, remainder taken from reference TRBV5-1 and TRBJ2-7, is KAGVTQTPRYLIKTRGQQVTLSCSPISGHRSVSWYQQTPGQGLQFLFEYFSETQRNKGNFPGRFSGRQFSNSRSEMNVSTLELGDSALYLCASSFWGPGDEQYFGPGTRLTVT.

The chain carries TRBV14 and TRBJ1-1; D possibly corresponds to TRBD1 (6 bases). The V end was cut by 1 base, the J end by 3 bases, with 12 bases between. The germline gives CDR1 SGHDN, CDR2 FVKESK. The CDR3 contains 15 residues. The CDR3 DNA reads TGTGCCAGCAGCCAAGTTGGGGGGGCGCACACTGAAGCTTTCTTT. It codes for CASSQVGGAHTEAFF. The entire variable domain, with the rest obtained from reference TRBV14 and TRBJ1-1, is as follows: EAGVTQFPSHSVIEKGQTVTLRCDPISGHDNLYWYRRVMGKEIKFLLHFVKESKQDESGMPNNRFLAERTGGTYSTLKVQPAELEDSGVYFCASSQVGGAHTEAFFGQGTRLTVV.

The rearrangement links TRBV4-1 to TRBJ2-1, with 7 bases aligning to TRBD1. This CDR3 is built from 15 residues. From germline, CDR1 is MGHRA and CDR2 YSYEKL. Trimming at V came to 4 bases and at J to 5 bases, leaving 8 bases not matched to a gene. The CDR3 reads CASSLSRGTDNEQFF. The CDR3 nucleotides read TGCGCCAGCAGCCTCTCCAGGGGGACGGACAATGAGCAGTTCTTC.

Here the CDR3 reads CASSLTSGSTDTQYF. The CDR3 nucleotides are TGTGCCAGCAGCCTCACTAGCGGGAGTACAGATACGCAGTATTTT. J is TRBJ2-3 and V is TRBV4-2; TRBD2 agrees at 11 bases. Germline CDR1 and CDR2: LGHNA and YNFKEQ. The V gene end was trimmed by 4 bases and the J gene end by 3 bases; junction bases not matched to a gene: 3. This CDR3 has 15 residues.